One and the same sample provided the 23 T cell receptor beta chains below, sequenced in a study of T cell repertoires in cytomegalovirus infection. TCRdb re-called the reads with MiXCR, one entry per CDR3 protein. The profile shows approximately 120,000 distinct CDR3 sequences, roughly 30% of them singletons. These receptors have no known antigen. The specimen was CD8+ T cells from cultured PBMCs, collected from culture after CMV antigen stimulation. These receptor sequences come from a human donor in good health (CMV status not recorded). Some clones in this sample may be carry-over from other donors' samples.

This clonotype was found a few times. The J gene is TRBJ2-7, the V gene TRBV28; TRBD2 aligns across 8 bases. Germline assignment: CDR1 MDHEN and CDR2 SYDVKM. The CDR3 totals 15 residues. V shed 3 bases, J shed 2 bases, and the junction held 6 bases outside the gene matches. The CDR3 reads CASSLLAGQPYEQYF. The CDR3 nucleotides read TGTGCCAGCAGTTTGCTAGCGGGCCAGCCCTACGAGCAGTACTTC.

This clonotype was seen more than once but under ten times. The chain uses TRBV3-1 and TRBJ2-5; D gene unclear. V was trimmed by 7 bases and J by 1 base, leaving 13 bases between them. This CDR3 contains 14 residues. Germline V gene data show CDR1 as LGHDT and CDR2 as YNNKEL (reference sequence). For the CDR3, the DNA is TGTGCCAGCACCCCCCCCGGGCTCCAAGAGACCCAGTACTTC. Protein sequence: CASTPPGLQETQYF.

The DNA of the CDR3 is TGTGCCAGCAGCTTAGGGGGCGGGATGGCCCCCGCGGAGCAGTACTTC. Translating gives CASSLGGGMAPAEQYF. This chain joins TRBV7-9 and TRBJ2-7, with TRBD2 as a possible D gene (6 bases). Germline-derived CDR1 and CDR2 are SEHNR and FQNEAQ (reference sequence). V was shortened by 1 base and J by 7 bases, with 20 bases between the two germline ends. The CDR3 is 16 amino acids.

This clonotype was observed at least ten times. This chain links TRBV28 with TRBJ1-6; D not resolved. Deletions cut 2 bases from V and 6 bases from J, with 17 bases between. This CDR3 region has 17 residues. The germline CDR1 and CDR2 sequences are MDHEN and SYDVKM. The CDR3 bases are TGTGCCAGCAGTTTAGTGGCGGGCTGGTTGGGTAATTCACCCCTCCACTTT. It encodes CASSLVAGWLGNSPLHF. The full variable domain, in which reference TRBV28 and TRBJ1-6 provide the parts outside the CDR3, is DVKVTQSSRYLVKRTGEKVFLECVQDMDHENMFWYRQDPGLGLRLIYFSYDVKMKEKGDIPEGYSVSREKKERFSLILESASTNQTSMYLCASSLVAGWLGNSPLHFGNGTRLTVT.

The chain combines TRBV27 with TRBJ1-6; D is ambiguous. V shed 8 bases and J shed 0 bases, with 20 bases lying between them. Germline assignment: CDR1 MNHEY and CDR2 SMNVEV (reference sequence). The CDR3 has 18 amino acids. CDR3 nucleotide sequence: TGTGCCAGCGGTGGGATGAGAGCTCGGAGCTCCTATAATTCACCCCTCCACTTT. Translation gives CASGGMRARSSYNSPLHF.

The chain combines TRBV19 with TRBJ2-5, with 9 bases identical to TRBD1. Unmatched junction bases numbered 1, after V lost 3 bases and J lost 5 bases. Germline loops: CDR1 LNHDA, CDR2 SQIVND (reference sequence). This CDR3 is built from 13 residues. The CDR3 protein is CASSIDRGETQYF. The CDR3 nucleotides are TGTGCCAGTAGTATCGACAGGGGGGAGACCCAGTACTTC. Filled out from reference TRBV19 and TRBJ2-5, the complete variable domain reads DGGITQSPKYLFRKEGQNVTLSCEQNLNHDAMYWYRQDPGQGLRLIYYSQIVNDFQKGDIAEGYSVSREKKESFPLTVTSAQKNPTAFYLCASSIDRGETQYFGPGTRLLVL.

Many counts were recorded for this clonotype. The chain recombines TRBV7-2 with TRBJ1-2, with unresolved D. Per the germline V gene, CDR1 is SGHTA and CDR2 is FQGNSA. CDR3 size: 16 residues. Between the trimmed V and J ends, which lost 2 bases and 1 base, there was a span of 14 bases. The CDR3 bases are TGTGCCAGCAGCTTAATTCCAGCGAACAGTAACTATGGCTACACCTTC. Amino acid sequence: CASSLIPANSNYGYTF. Full variable domain (rest looked up from reference TRBV7-2 and TRBJ1-2): GAGVSQSPSNKVTEKGKDVELRCDPISGHTALYWYRQSLGQGLEFLIYFQGNSAPDKSGLPSDRFSAERTGGSVSTLTIQRTQQEDSAVYLCASSLIPANSNYGYTFGSGTRLTVV.

This clonotype was detected many times. J is TRBJ1-5 and V is TRBV12-3 or TRBV12-4, with 8 bases matching TRBD1. This CDR3 is built from 15 residues. The V gene end was trimmed by 5 bases and the J gene end by 2 bases; junction bases not matched to a gene: 5. The CDR3 reads CASSQTGGRNQPQHF. DNA of the CDR3: TGTGCCAGCAGTCAAACAGGGGGACGCAATCAGCCCCAGCATTTT.

This clonotype occurred a few times. The rearrangement joins TRBV5-6 to TRBJ2-7, with a tentative D call TRBD2 (5 bases). The CDR3 runs 13 residues. V was shortened by 0 bases and J by 9 bases, with 13 bases between the two germline ends. CDR1 and CDR2 (germline): SGHDT, YYEEEE. The CDR3 region has the DNA TGTGCCAGCAGCTTGGTCGGGGAACCTTGGCAGTACTTC. As protein: CASSLVGEPWQYF.

This sequence joins TRBV2 and TRBJ2-5, with TRBD2 matching 10 bases. Germline CDR1 reads SNHLY; CDR2 reads FYNNEI. The CDR3 is made up of 13 amino acids. V lost 7 bases and J lost 5; bases outside the gene matches: 4. CDR3 sequence (DNA): TGTGCCAGCATTAGCGGGGGGCGGGAGACCCAGTACTTC. Protein product: CASISGGRETQYF.

The rearrangement joins TRBV12-3 or TRBV12-4 to TRBJ1-3; D ambiguous. CDR3 length: 13 residues. The V end lost 5 bases, the J end lost 2 bases, and 7 bases lay between the germline ends. The CDR3 is CASSPQPGNTIYF. The CDR3 coding sequence is TGTGCCAGCAGTCCCCAGCCTGGAAACACCATATATTTT.

This clonotype was seen ten or more times. The chain recombines TRBV7-2 with TRBJ2-1; TRBD2 aligns across 15 bases. CDR1 and CDR2 (germline): SGHTA, FQGNSA. There are 17 residues in the CDR3. After removal of 5 bases from V and 4 bases from J, the junction contained 6 bases not matched to a gene. The CDR3 DNA reads TGTGCCAGCAGCAGGACTAGCGGGGGGGCGGGATACAATGAGCAGTTCTTC. It translates to CASSRTSGGAGYNEQFF.

This clonotype was detected many times. The V and J genes are TRBV7-2 and TRBJ1-2, with 10 bases identical to TRBD1. In germline, CDR1 is SGHTA, CDR2 FQGNSA. V lost 3 bases to trimming and J lost 4 bases; unmatched junction nucleotides: 5. This CDR3 comprises 15 residues. The CDR3: CASSFGTGDPYGYTF. Here the CDR3 DNA reads TGTGCCAGCAGCTTCGGGACAGGGGATCCCTATGGCTACACCTTC.

DNA of the CDR3: TGTGCCAGCAGCCCCACACACAGCACAGATACGCAGTATTTT. Protein sequence: CASSPTHSTDTQYF. This chain links TRBV12-3 or TRBV12-4 with TRBJ2-3; D gene ambiguous. V shed 6 bases and J shed 0 bases, with 10 bases lying between them. The CDR3 runs to 14 residues.

The genes are TRBV27 and TRBJ2-1, with 7 bases fitting TRBD2. V lost 5 bases and J lost 6; bases outside the gene matches: 7. CDR3 size: 14 residues. Germline lookup yields CDR1 MNHEY and CDR2 SMNVEV (reference sequence). In DNA, the CDR3 is TGTGCCAGCAGTCCCGGGACTAATTTCAATGAGCAGTTCTTC. Translation: CASSPGTNFNEQFF.

The table lists this clonotype with a few counts. This sequence joins TRBV20-1 and TRBJ2-2; no clear D. CDR3 length: 13 amino acids. V lost 0 bases and J lost 8, with 10 bases in between. Germline CDR1 reads DFQATT; CDR2 reads SNEGSKA (reference sequence). The CDR3 loop reads CSARDLVTGELFF. The CDR3 DNA reads TGCAGTGCTAGAGACCTAGTTACTGGGGAGCTGTTTTTT.

The chain combines TRBV28 with TRBJ1-4; D unclear. Germline CDR1 MDHEN, CDR2 SYDVKM. Trimming pared 2 bases from V and 0 bases from J, leaving 10 bases between. The CDR3 totals 16 residues. For the CDR3, the DNA is TGTGCCAGCAGTTTAACGACCGGTGCAACTAATGAAAAACTGTTTTTT. Protein sequence: CASSLTTGATNEKLFF.

This clonotype was found a few times. The chain joins TRBV7-9 to TRBJ1-1, with D unclear. CDR3 length: 19 residues. Trimming removed 3 bases at V and 0 bases at J, with 23 bases between. Germline CDR1 and CDR2: SEHNR and FQNEAQ (reference sequence). CDR3 sequence (DNA): TGTGCCAGCAGCTTTTTAATAGCCTGGGGATCAAACATGAACACTGAAGCTTTCTTT. It codes for CASSFLIAWGSNMNTEAFF.

The chain combines TRBV7-6 with TRBJ1-1; TRBD1 matches at 7 bases. The germline gives CDR1 SGHVS, CDR2 FNYEAQ. The CDR3 length is 13 residues. The J segment lost 5 bases and the V segment lost 5 bases, leaving 5 bases of the junction unmatched. The CDR3 is CASSPRGSTEAFF. CDR3 bases: TGTGCCAGCAGCCCCAGGGGGAGTACTGAAGCTTTCTTT.

This clonotype was counted a few times. The chain couples TRBV14 to TRBJ2-7; D gene ambiguous. Trimming removed 3 bases at V and 3 bases at J, with 12 bases between. The germline CDR1 and CDR2 sequences are SGHDN and FVKESK. The CDR3 covers 14 residues. The CDR3 coding sequence is TGTGCCAGCAGCCAGCCAACCACCAGCTACGAGCAGTACTTC. Residues: CASSQPTTSYEQYF.

This chain links TRBV13 with TRBJ2-2; D is ambiguous. The CDR3 is made up of 14 amino acids. V gave up 3 bases and J gave up 1 base, with 6 bases separating them. The V gene's germline CDR1 is PRHDT and CDR2 FYEKMQ (reference sequence). This CDR3 reads CASSFRVNTGELFF. The CDR3 bases are TGTGCCAGCAGCTTCCGGGTGAACACCGGGGAGCTGTTTTTT.

The V and J genes are TRBV2 and TRBJ1-3, with D possibly TRBD1 on 6 matching bases. The V end lost 9 bases, the J end lost 4 bases, and 16 bases lay between the germline ends. The CDR3 contains 14 residues. Germline V gene lookup returns CDR1 SNHLY and CDR2 FYNNEI. CDR3 DNA: TGTGCCAGTAACGGGGGGGCGTTCGGAAACACCATATATTTT. It codes for CASNGGAFGNTIYF.

V gene TRBV28 combines with J gene TRBJ2-1; 9 bases match TRBD2. V was pared by 6 bases and J by 12 bases, with 18 bases of the junction left unmatched. In germline, CDR1 is MDHEN, CDR2 SYDVKM. The CDR3 has 16 amino acids. CDR3 sequence (DNA): TGTGCCAGCAGGTTAGACCTAGCGGGGCGAGAAGCAGGGCAGTTCTTC. Translating it yields CASRLDLAGREAGQFF.